This T cell receptor (beta chain) originates from a study of CD8 T cells in ankylosing spondylitis. Library preparation for TCR beta used quantitative 5'-RACE with molecular barcodes. TCRdb ran MiXCR on the 5' RACE reads and lists one entry per CDR3 protein. The data contain 300,000 to 350,000 distinct CDR3 sequences, roughly 10% of them singletons. Sequenced sample: blood, either unsorted or a sorted T cell fraction (not recorded which). The origin of this receptor is a female donor with ankylosing spondylitis or in good health (not recorded which).

CDR3 amino acids: CASSFERGIPDTQYF. CDR3 DNA: TGTGCCAGCAGCTTCGAGCGTGGGATTCCAGATACGCAGTATTTT. The chain has TRBV5-6 and TRBJ2-3; D gene uncertain. Trimming removed 2 bases from V and 4 bases from J, with 14 bases in between. Germline V CDR1 and CDR2: SGHDT, YYEEEE. The CDR3 is 15 residues long. The full variable domain, completed using reference TRBV5-6 and TRBJ2-3, is DAGVTQSPTHLIKTRGQQVTLRCSPKSGHDTVSWYQQALGQGPQFIFQYYEEEERQRGNFPDRFSGHQFPNYSSELNVNALLLGDSALYLCASSFERGIPDTQYFGPGTRLTVL.